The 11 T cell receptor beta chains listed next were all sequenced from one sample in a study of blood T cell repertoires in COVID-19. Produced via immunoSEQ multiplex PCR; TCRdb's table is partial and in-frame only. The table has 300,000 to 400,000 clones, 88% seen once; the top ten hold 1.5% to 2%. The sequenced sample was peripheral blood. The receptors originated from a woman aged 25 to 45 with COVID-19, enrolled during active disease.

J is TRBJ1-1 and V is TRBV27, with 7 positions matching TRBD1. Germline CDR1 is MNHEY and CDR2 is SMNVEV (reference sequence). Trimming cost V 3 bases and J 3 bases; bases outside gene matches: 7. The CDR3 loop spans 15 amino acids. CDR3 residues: CASSLSYRGHTEAFF. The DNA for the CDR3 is TGTGCCAGCAGTTTGAGCTATAGGGGGCACACTGAAGCTTTCTTT.

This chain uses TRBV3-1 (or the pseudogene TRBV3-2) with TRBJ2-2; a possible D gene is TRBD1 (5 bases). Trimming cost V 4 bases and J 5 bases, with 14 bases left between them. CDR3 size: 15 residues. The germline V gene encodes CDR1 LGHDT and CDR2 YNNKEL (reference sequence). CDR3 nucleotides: TGTGCCAGCAGCCCCTGGACACCGAGAACCGGGGAGCTGTTTTTT. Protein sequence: CASSPWTPRTGELFF.

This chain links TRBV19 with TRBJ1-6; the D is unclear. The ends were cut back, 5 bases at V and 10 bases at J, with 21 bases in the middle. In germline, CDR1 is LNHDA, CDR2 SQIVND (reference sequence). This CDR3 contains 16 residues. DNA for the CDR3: TGTGCCAGTAGTGAGGACGGCGTTTCGGCGGGCTCACCCCTCCACTTT. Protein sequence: CASSEDGVSAGSPLHF.

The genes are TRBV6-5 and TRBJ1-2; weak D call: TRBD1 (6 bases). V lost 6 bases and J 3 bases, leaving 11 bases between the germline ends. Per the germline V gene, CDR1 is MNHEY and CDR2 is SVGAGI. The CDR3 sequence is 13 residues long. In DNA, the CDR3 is TGTGCCAGCAGGAGGACAGCGTACTATGGCTACACCTTC. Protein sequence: CASRRTAYYGYTF.

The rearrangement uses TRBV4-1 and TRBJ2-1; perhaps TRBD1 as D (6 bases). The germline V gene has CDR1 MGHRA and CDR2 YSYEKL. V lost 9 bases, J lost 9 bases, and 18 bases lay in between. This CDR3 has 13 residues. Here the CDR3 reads CASGKGVLSEQFF. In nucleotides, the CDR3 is TGCGCCAGTGGAAAGGGGGTTTTAAGTGAGCAGTTCTTC.

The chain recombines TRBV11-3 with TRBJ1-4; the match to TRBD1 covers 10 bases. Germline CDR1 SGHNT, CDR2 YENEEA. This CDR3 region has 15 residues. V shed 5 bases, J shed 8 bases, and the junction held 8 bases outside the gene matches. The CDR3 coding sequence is TGTGCCAGCAGCGCCCGGACAGGGGGACACGAAAAACTGTTTTTT. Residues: CASSARTGGHEKLFF.

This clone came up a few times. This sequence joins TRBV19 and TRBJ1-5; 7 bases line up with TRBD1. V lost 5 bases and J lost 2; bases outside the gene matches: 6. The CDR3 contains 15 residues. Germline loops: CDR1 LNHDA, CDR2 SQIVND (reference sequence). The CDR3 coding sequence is TGTGCCAGTAGTCTACAGGGGATAGGCAATCAGCCCCAGCATTTT. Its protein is CASSLQGIGNQPQHF. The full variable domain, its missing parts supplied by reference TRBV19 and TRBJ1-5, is DGGITQSPKYLFRKEGQNVTLSCEQNLNHDAMYWYRQDPGQGLRLIYYSQIVNDFQKGDIAEGYSVSREKKESFPLTVTSAQKNPTAFYLCASSLQGIGNQPQHFGDGTRLSIL.

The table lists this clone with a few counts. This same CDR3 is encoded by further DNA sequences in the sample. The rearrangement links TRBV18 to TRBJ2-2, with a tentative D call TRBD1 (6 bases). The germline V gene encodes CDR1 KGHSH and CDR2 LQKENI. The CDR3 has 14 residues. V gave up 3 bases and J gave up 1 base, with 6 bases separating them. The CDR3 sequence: CASSPGQNTGELFF. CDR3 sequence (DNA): TGTGCCAGCTCACCGGGACAGAACACCGGGGAGCTGTTTTTT. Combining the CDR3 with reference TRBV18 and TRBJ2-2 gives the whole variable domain NAGVMQNPRHLVRRRGQEARLRCSPMKGHSHVYWYRQLPEEGLKFMVYLQKENIIDESGMPKERFSAEFPKEGPSILRIQQVVRGDSAAYFCASSPGQNTGELFFGEGSRLTVL.

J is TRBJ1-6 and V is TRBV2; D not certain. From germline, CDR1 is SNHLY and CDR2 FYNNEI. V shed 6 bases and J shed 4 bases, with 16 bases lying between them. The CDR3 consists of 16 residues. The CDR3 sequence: CASSVIRVQYNSPLHF. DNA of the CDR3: TGTGCCAGCAGCGTGATTAGAGTACAGTATAATTCACCCCTCCACTTT.

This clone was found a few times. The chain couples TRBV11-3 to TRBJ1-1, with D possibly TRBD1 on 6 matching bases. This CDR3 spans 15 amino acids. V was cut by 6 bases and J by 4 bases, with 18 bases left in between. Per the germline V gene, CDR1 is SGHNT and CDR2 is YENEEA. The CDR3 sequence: CASRPQGRVSTEAFF. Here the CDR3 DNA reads TGTGCCAGCAGGCCGCAGGGGCGCGTCAGCACTGAAGCTTTCTTT.

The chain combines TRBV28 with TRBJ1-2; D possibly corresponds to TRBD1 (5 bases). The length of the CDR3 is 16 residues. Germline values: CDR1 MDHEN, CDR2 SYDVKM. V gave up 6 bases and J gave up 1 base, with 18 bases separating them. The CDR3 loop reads CASSPPEGGDNYGYTF. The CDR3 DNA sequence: TGTGCCAGCAGCCCCCCCGAGGGAGGGGATAACTATGGCTACACCTTC.